This T cell receptor beta chain is from a study of OX40 agonist ivuxolimab in advanced cancers. Overall study: Prior therapy, whether anti-PD-1, anti-PD-L1 or anti-CTLA-4, was allowed, and approximately 37% had some.

General study results and limits: The study found among the lowest clonal expansion in partial responders at 0.1-3.0 mg/kg.

The CDR3 extends over 12 amino acids. Deletions cut 6 bases from V and 5 bases from J, with 10 bases between. Germline V gene data show CDR1 as MNHEY and CDR2 as SMNVEV (reference sequence). This clone was recorded once. Its antigen remains unknown. TCRdb keeps only in-frame clones here, not all; method: immunoSEQ multiplex PCR. The sample yields about 86,000 clones, under 95% seen once. The chain couples TRBV27 to TRBJ1-2; D is ambiguous. The origin of this receptor is an adult with an advanced solid tumor such as melanoma, head and neck, liver or kidney cancer. Specimen: CD4+ or CD8+ T cells sorted from blood, collected in a trial of the OX40 agonist ivuxolimab. The CDR3 DNA follows: TGTGCCAGCAGCGGGTCCGATTATGGCTACACCTTC. Its protein product is CASSGSDYGYTF.